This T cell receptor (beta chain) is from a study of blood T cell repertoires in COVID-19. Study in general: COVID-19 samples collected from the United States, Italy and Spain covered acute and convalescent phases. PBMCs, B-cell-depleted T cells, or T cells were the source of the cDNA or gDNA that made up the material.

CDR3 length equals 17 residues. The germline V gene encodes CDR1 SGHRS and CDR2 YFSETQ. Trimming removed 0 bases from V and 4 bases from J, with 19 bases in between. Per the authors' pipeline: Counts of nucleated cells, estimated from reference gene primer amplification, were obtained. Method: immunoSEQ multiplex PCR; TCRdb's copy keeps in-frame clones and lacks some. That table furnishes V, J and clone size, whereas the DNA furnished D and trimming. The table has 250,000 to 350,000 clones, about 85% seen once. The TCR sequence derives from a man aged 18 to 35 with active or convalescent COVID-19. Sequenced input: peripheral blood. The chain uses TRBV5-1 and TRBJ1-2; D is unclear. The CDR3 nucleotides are TGCGCCAGCAGCTTGGACGCGGGCGGACGGAACCTCTATGGCTACACCTTC. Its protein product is CASSLDAGGRNLYGYTF.